The next 12 T cell receptor beta chains were all read from a single sample in a study of CD8 T cells in ankylosing spondylitis. Study-level points and caveats: Characteristic of ankylosing spondylitis blood, it appeared, was a TCR beta motif comprising several highly homologous variants.

The antigens these receptors bind are not known. TCRdb re-analysed the 5' RACE reads in MiXCR, keeping a single row per CDR3 protein. Among under 950,000 distinct CDR3 sequences listed, around 19% were seen once. Source material: blood, either unsorted or a sorted T cell fraction (not recorded which). The receptors come from a male donor with ankylosing spondylitis.

Only a few counts were recorded for this clonotype. This chain uses TRBV7-8 with TRBJ1-6; D possibly corresponds to TRBD1 (5 bases). Germline V gene sequence: CDR1 SGHVS, CDR2 FQNEAQ. This CDR3 is 14 amino acids long. V was pared by 3 bases and J by 6 bases, with 9 bases between. CDR3 DNA: TGTGCCAGCAGCTTCCTGGGGGGTAATTCACCCCTCCACTTT. Protein sequence: CASSFLGGNSPLHF. The entire variable domain, with the rest obtained from reference TRBV7-8 and TRBJ1-6, is as follows: GAGVSQSPRYKVAKRGQDVALRCDPISGHVSLFWYQQALGQGPEFLTYFQNEAQLDKSGLPSDRFFAERPEGSVSTLKIQRTQQEDSAVYLCASSFLGGNSPLHFGNGTRLTVT.

This chain joins TRBV28 and TRBJ2-7; TRBD1 matches at 10 bases. This CDR3 has 16 residues. V trimming: 3 bases; J trimming: 0 bases; junction bases outside the gene matches: 5. Per the germline V gene, CDR1 is MDHEN and CDR2 is SYDVKM. CDR3 in amino acids: CASSLGTGEPSYEQYF. The CDR3 coding sequence is TGTGCCAGCAGTTTGGGGACAGGGGAGCCCTCCTACGAGCAGTACTTC.

This chain uses TRBV6-1 with TRBJ1-1, with 9 bases that match TRBD1. V gave up 5 bases and J gave up 6 bases; unmatched junction bases: 7. The CDR3 has 14 amino acids. Per germline, CDR1 MNHNS and CDR2 SASEGT. The CDR3 coding sequence is TGTGCCAGCAGTAGAGGCGACAGGGGGTCTGAAGCTTTCTTT. This sequence encodes CASSRGDRGSEAFF.

V gene TRBV2 combines with J gene TRBJ2-1; 8 bases line up with TRBD1. Germline V gives CDR1 SNHLY, CDR2 FYNNEI. V shed 8 bases and J 0 bases; nucleotides not matched to a gene: 3. The CDR3 has 14 residues. CDR3: CASADRVSYNEQFF. The CDR3 bases are TGTGCCAGCGCGGACAGGGTCTCCTACAATGAGCAGTTCTTC.

This clonotype was observed at least ten times. This chain links TRBV12-3 or TRBV12-4 with TRBJ2-2; weak D call: TRBD1 (6 bases). Trimming took 2 bases from V and 3 from J, leaving 10 bases between them. The CDR3 contains 15 residues. The CDR3 region is CASSLSGVDTGELFF. The CDR3 DNA reads as TGTGCCAGCAGTTTATCAGGGGTCGACACCGGGGAGCTGTTTTTT.

This clonotype came up a few times. J is TRBJ1-5 and V is TRBV6-2 or TRBV6-3, with TRBD1 as a possible D gene (5 bases). Germline values: CDR1 MNHEY, CDR2 SVGEGT. V was trimmed by 2 bases and J by 2 bases, leaving 28 bases between them. The CDR3 loop spans 21 amino acids. The CDR3 protein is CASSYGGSNRANKLGNQPQHF. The CDR3 DNA follows: TGTGCCAGCAGTTACGGGGGGTCGAATCGGGCCAACAAGCTAGGCAATCAGCCCCAGCATTTT.

As concerns this clonotype: A much larger clone lies one base from this, so it may be a read error. The genes are TRBV29-1 and TRBJ2-7; perhaps TRBD1 as D (5 bases). The V gene's germline CDR1 is SQVTM and CDR2 ANQGSEA. V was clipped by 0 bases and J by 6 bases, with 6 bases between them. CDR3 length equals 11 residues. CDR3 in DNA: TGCAGCGTTGAAGACAGGGCCGAGCAGTACTTC. Translating it yields CSVEDRAEQYF.

This clonotype has a handful of counts. This chain connects TRBV5-1 to TRBJ2-7; no reliable D call. V lost 2 bases and J lost 0, with 9 bases in between. The germline gives CDR1 SGHRS, CDR2 YFSETQ. The CDR3 loop spans 14 amino acids. The CDR3 protein is CASSFDKSSYEQYF. Written as DNA, the CDR3 is TGCGCCAGCAGCTTTGACAAGAGCTCCTACGAGCAGTACTTC.

This clonotype was observed a handful of times. The rearrangement uses TRBV20-1 and TRBJ2-7; weak D call: TRBD1 (5 bases). Trimming removed 2 bases from V and 3 bases from J, with 11 bases in between. Per germline, CDR1 DFQATT and CDR2 SNEGSKA (reference sequence). The CDR3 has 13 residues. The CDR3 loop reads CSARNGQNYEQYF. In DNA, the CDR3 is TGCAGTGCTAGAAATGGACAAAACTACGAGCAGTACTTC.

This clonotype was counted between two and nine times. This chain uses TRBV9 with TRBJ2-5; either TRBD1 or TRBD2 may fit D (5 bases each). Trimming cost V 0 bases and J 5 bases, with 17 bases left between them. The CDR3 runs 16 residues. Germline V lookup: CDR1 SGDLS, CDR2 YYNGEE. Written as DNA, the CDR3 is TGTGCCAGCAGCGTAGGGCATTCAGGGACGGTGGAGACCCAGTACTTC. Protein: CASSVGHSGTVETQYF.

This chain joins TRBV7-3 and TRBJ2-2; possibly TRBD1 for D (6 bases). The CDR3 is 18 amino acids. V lost 4 bases and J lost 5, with 23 bases in between. CDR1 SGHTA and CDR2 FQGTGA come from the germline V gene. The CDR3 DNA reads TGTGCCAGCAGCTCCCGGAAAACAGGGAAGCCTTGGACCGGGGAGCTGTTTTTT. Protein sequence: CASSSRKTGKPWTGELFF.

This sequence joins TRBV6-2 or TRBV6-3 and TRBJ2-6; the D gene is possibly TRBD1 (6 bases). Germline V gives CDR1 MNHEY, CDR2 SVGEGT. V lost 5 bases, J lost 1 base, and 15 bases lay in between. The CDR3 contains 17 residues. The CDR3 reads CASSAQGPWSGANVLTF. The CDR3 nucleotides read TGTGCCAGCAGTGCACAGGGTCCTTGGTCTGGGGCCAACGTCCTGACTTTC.